A single T cell receptor beta chain is shown here with its context. Its cognate antigen is unknown. Other DNA sequences in the same sample also yield this CDR3. Germline V gives CDR1 SGHRS, CDR2 YFSETQ. CDR3 length: 13 residues. V shed 3 bases and J shed 5 bases, with 11 bases lying between them. The data were obtained in a study of cytomegalovirus exposure and HLA in healthy donors. The study, taken as a whole, reports: Three chains tied to CMV proved CMV antigen-specific in vitro. It was reportedly the case that the classifier diagnosed cytomegalovirus status with high specificity and sensitivity. An analysis that came later showed most CMV-associated TCR beta chains appearing HLA-restricted.

Primers included in the PCR were 60 Vbeta and 13 Jbeta primers. Original handling: Per a later analysis, the number of unique TCR beta chains was roughly 87 million, of which around 9.9 million were shared. Clones were read by immunoSEQ multiplex PCR, and TCRdb kept only the in-frame ones, dropping some. V, J and clone size reflect that table, while D and trimming were determined from the DNA. The sample comprises roughly 170,000 clones, about 80% of which are singletons, and roughly 1.4% rests with the top ten. V usage is TRBV5-1 and J usage is TRBJ1-1, with a possible D match to TRBD1 (5 bases). Material: PBMCs. The TCR sequence derives from a woman aged 25 to 39 in good health and CMV-seropositive. CDR3 nucleotide sequence: TGCGCCAGCAGCTCCCCGGGGGGGACTGAAGCTTTCTTT. Its translation: CASSSPGGTEAFF.